Listed here is a single T cell receptor (beta chain). The entry originates in a study of blood T cell repertoires in COVID-19. J lost 8 bases, V lost 3 bases, and 14 bases had no gene match. CDR1 is SGDLS and CDR2 is YYNGEE in the germline V gene. The CDR3 is 16 amino acids. The assay was immunoSEQ multiplex PCR, and TCRdb's table has in-frame clones only and misses some. Among roughly 250,000 clones listed, roughly 86% were seen once. The TCR comes from a woman in her forties or fifties who had recovered from COVID-19. The genes are TRBV9 and TRBJ1-2, with 9 positions matching TRBD1. Sequencing used PBMCs or T cells enriched from blood (not recorded which). The CDR3 loop is CASSEVPGQGAGGYTF. The CDR3 nucleotides are TGTGCCAGCAGCGAAGTACCGGGACAGGGTGCGGGGGGCTACACCTTC.